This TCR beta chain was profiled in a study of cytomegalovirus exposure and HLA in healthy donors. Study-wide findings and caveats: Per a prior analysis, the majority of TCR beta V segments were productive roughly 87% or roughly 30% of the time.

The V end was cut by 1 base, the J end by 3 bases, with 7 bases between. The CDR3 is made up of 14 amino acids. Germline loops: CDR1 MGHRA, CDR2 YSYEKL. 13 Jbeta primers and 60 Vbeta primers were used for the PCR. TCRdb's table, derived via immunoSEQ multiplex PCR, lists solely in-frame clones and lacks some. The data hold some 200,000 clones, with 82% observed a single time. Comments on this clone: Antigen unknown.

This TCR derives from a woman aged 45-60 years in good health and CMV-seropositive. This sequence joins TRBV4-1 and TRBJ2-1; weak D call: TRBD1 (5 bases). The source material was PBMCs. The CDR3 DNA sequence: TGCGCCAGCAGCCAAGGAGACAGCTACAATGAGCAGTTCTTC. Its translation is CASSQGDSYNEQFF.